Given below is one T cell receptor beta chain in context. The PCR used 60 Vbeta and 13 Jbeta primers. Produced via immunoSEQ multiplex PCR; TCRdb's table is partial and in-frame only. The repertoire consists of 85,000 to 100,000 clones, with around 80% occurring once and the leading ten covering approximately 7.9%. The data originate from a study of cytomegalovirus exposure and HLA in healthy donors. The germline V gene encodes CDR1 MGHDK and CDR2 SYGVNS. The length of the CDR3 is 15 residues. V lost 4 bases, J lost 8 bases, and 9 bases stayed unmatched. The clonotype comes from a man aged 25-45 years in good health and CMV-seronegative. The rearrangement joins TRBV25-1 to TRBJ1-4, with 8 nucleotides matching TRBD1. The sequenced sample was PBMCs. CDR3 nucleotides: TGTGCCAGCAGTGGACTCACAGGGGGAAGGGAAAAACTGTTTTTT. Translating gives CASSGLTGGREKLFF.